These 5 T cell receptor beta chains share one sample of origin, sequenced in a study of blood T cell repertoires in COVID-19. Sequenced by immunoSEQ multiplex PCR; TCRdb stores in-frame clones only, minus some. This table holds more than 200,000 clones, about 88% found once. Sequenced input: peripheral blood. The receptors were sampled from a woman aged 55-69 years with acute or convalescent COVID-19.

This clone was seen a single time. The chain links TRBV28 to TRBJ2-1; 8 nucleotides line up with TRBD1. CDR3 size: 16 residues. Trimming cost V 3 bases and J 4 bases; bases outside gene matches: 8. In germline, CDR1 is MDHEN, CDR2 SYDVKM. This chain's CDR3 is CASSLATGGRYNEQFF. CDR3 DNA: TGTGCCAGCAGTTTGGCAACAGGGGGGAGGTACAATGAGCAGTTCTTC.

V usage is TRBV2 and J usage is TRBJ1-2; TRBD1 matches 9 bases. The CDR3 loop spans 13 amino acids. Looked up from germline, CDR1 is SNHLY and CDR2 is FYNNEI. The V segment lost 7 bases and the J segment 4 bases; nucleotides outside the gene matches: 4. The CDR3 reads CASTDRGIYGYTF. The CDR3, as DNA: TGTGCCAGCACCGACAGGGGGATCTATGGCTACACCTTC. The full variable domain, completed using reference TRBV2 and TRBJ1-2, is EPEVTQTPSHQVTQMGQEVILRCVPISNHLYFYWYRQILGQKVEFLVSFYNNEISEKSEIFDDQFSVERPDGSNFTLKIRSTKLEDSAMYFCASTDRGIYGYTFGSGTRLTVV.

CDR3 DNA: TGTGCCAGCAGCCCAGGACTAGCGGGAGGAGGCACAGATACGCAGTATTTT. Its protein is CASSPGLAGGGTDTQYF. This chain links TRBV5-4 with TRBJ2-3; 14 nucleotides match TRBD2. The CDR3 totals 17 residues. Trimming removed 4 bases from V and 1 base from J; junction bases left unmatched: 5. Germline V gene lookup returns CDR1 SGHNT and CDR2 YYREEE (reference sequence).

The chain uses TRBV11-3 and TRBJ2-3; the match to TRBD2 covers 14 bases. The CDR3 has 16 residues. Germline CDR1 and CDR2: SGHNT and YENEEA. The V segment lost 5 bases and the J segment 6 bases; nucleotides outside the gene matches: 7. CDR3: CASSRLAGGLSDTQYF. The CDR3 DNA sequence: TGTGCCAGCAGCCGACTAGCGGGAGGGTTAAGTGATACGCAGTATTTT.

The rearrangement uses TRBV9 and TRBJ1-4, with 9 positions matching TRBD1. The germline V gene has CDR1 SGDLS and CDR2 YYNGEE. The CDR3 runs to 15 residues. J gave up 8 bases and V 3 bases, and 8 bases lay outside the gene matches. The CDR3 DNA follows: TGTGCCAGCAGCGCCCACGGGACAGGGATAGAAAAACTGTTTTTT. Translated: CASSAHGTGIEKLFF.